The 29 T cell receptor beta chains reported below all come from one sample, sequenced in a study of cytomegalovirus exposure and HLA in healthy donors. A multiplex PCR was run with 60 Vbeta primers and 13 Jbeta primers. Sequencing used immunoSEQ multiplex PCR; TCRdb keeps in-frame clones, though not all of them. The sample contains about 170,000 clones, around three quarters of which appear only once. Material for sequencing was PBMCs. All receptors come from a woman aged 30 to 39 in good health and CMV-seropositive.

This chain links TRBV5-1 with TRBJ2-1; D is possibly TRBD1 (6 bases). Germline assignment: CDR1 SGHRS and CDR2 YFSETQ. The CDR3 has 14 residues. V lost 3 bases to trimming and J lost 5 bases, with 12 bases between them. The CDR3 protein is CASSSPGQNNEQFF. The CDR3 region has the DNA TGCGCCAGCAGCTCACCGGGACAAAACAATGAGCAGTTCTTC. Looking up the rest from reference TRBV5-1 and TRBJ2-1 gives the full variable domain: KAGVTQTPRYLIKTRGQQVTLSCSPISGHRSVSWYQQTPGQGLQFLFEYFSETQRNKGNFPGRFSGRQFSNSRSEMNVSTLELGDSALYLCASSSPGQNNEQFFGPGTRLTVL.

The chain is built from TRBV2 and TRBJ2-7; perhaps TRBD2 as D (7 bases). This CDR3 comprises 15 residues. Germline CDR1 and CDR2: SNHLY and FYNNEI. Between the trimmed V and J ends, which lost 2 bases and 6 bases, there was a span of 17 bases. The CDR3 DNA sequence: TGTGCCAGCAGTGAAAGGGGGGGCGTAACGGCCGAGCAGTACTTC. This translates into CASSERGGVTAEQYF.

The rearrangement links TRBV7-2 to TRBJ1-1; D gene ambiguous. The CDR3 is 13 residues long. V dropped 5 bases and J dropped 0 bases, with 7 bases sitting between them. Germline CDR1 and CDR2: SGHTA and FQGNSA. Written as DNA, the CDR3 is TGTGCCAGCAGCCTACAGCTGAACACTGAAGCTTTCTTT. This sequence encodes CASSLQLNTEAFF. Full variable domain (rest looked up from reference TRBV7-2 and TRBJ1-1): GAGVSQSPSNKVTEKGKDVELRCDPISGHTALYWYRQSLGQGLEFLIYFQGNSAPDKSGLPSDRFSAERTGGSVSTLTIQRTQQEDSAVYLCASSLQLNTEAFFGQGTRLTVV.

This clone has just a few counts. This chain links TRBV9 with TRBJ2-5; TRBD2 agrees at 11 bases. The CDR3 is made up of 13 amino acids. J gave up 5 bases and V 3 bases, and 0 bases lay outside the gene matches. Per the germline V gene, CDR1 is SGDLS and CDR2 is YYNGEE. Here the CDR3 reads CASSASGGETQYF. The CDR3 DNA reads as TGTGCCAGCAGCGCTAGCGGGGGGGAGACCCAGTACTTC.

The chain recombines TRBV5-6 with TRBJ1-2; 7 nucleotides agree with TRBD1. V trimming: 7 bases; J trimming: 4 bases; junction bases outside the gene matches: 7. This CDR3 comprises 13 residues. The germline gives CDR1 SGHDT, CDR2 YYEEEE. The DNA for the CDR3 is TGTGCCAGCGTACCCAGGGGGTCCTATGGCTACACCTTC. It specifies CASVPRGSYGYTF.

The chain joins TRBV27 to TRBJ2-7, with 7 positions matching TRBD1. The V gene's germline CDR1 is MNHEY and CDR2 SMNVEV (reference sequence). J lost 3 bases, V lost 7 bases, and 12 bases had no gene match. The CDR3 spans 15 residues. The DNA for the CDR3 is TGTGCCAGCACCCGAAGAGGACAGGCATACTACGAGCAGTACTTC. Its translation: CASTRRGQAYYEQYF.

The CDR3: CASSRRPPRQVGTYNEQFF. DNA of the CDR3: TGTGCCAGCAGTAGAAGACCCCCCAGACAGGTTGGGACGTACAATGAGCAGTTCTTC. The chain carries TRBV27 and TRBJ2-1, with a possible D match to TRBD1 (6 bases). This CDR3 spans 19 amino acids. Germline assignment: CDR1 MNHEY and CDR2 SMNVEV (reference sequence). The ends were cut back, 5 bases at V and 4 bases at J, with 27 bases in the middle.

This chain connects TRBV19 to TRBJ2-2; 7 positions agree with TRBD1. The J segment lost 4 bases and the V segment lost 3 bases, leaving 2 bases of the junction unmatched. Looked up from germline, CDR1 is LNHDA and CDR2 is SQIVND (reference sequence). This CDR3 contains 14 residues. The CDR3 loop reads CASSIDRATGELFF. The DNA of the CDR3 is TGTGCCAGTAGTATTGACAGGGCCACCGGGGAGCTGTTTTTT. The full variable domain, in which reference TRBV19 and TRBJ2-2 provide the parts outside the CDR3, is DGGITQSPKYLFRKEGQNVTLSCEQNLNHDAMYWYRQDPGQGLRLIYYSQIVNDFQKGDIAEGYSVSREKKESFPLTVTSAQKNPTAFYLCASSIDRATGELFFGEGSRLTVL.

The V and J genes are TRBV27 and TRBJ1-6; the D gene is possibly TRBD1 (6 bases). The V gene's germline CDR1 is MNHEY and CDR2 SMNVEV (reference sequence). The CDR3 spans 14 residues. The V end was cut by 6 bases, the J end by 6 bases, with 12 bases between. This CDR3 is CASSSTGTNSPLHF. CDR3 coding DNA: TGTGCCAGCAGCTCAACAGGGACTAATTCACCCCTCCACTTT.

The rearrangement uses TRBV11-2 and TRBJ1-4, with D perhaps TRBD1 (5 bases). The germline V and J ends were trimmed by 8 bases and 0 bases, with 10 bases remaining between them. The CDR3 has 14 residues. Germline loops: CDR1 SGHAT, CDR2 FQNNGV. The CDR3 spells CASGSRATNEKLFF. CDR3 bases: TGTGCCAGCGGAAGCAGGGCAACTAATGAAAAACTGTTTTTT.

The CDR3 bases are TGTGCCAGCAGCTTACAGCGGGAGGGACCCTACGAGCAGTACTTC. Translation: CASSLQREGPYEQYF. V gene TRBV7-2 combines with J gene TRBJ2-7, with 10 nucleotides matching TRBD2. This CDR3 comprises 15 residues. CDR1 is SGHTA, CDR2 FQGNSA, per germline. With 2 bases clipped from V and 2 bases from J, the junction kept 3 bases outside the gene matches.

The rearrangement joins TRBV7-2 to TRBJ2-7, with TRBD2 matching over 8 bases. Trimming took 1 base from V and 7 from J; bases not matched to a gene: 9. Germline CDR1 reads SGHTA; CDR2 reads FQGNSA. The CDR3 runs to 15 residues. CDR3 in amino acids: CASSLVLRAGGEQYF. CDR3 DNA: TGTGCCAGCAGCTTAGTACTCAGGGCGGGGGGAGAGCAGTACTTC.

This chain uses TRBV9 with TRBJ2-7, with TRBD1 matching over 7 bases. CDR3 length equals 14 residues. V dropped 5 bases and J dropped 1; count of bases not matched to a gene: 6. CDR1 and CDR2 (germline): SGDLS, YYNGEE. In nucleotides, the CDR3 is TGTGCCAGCAGTCCCGGGACAGCATCCTACGAGCAGTACTTC. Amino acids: CASSPGTASYEQYF.

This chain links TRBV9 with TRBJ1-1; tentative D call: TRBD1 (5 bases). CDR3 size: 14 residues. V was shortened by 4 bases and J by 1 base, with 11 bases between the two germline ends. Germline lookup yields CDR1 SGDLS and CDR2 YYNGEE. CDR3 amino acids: CASSPTGGNTEAFF. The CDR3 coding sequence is TGTGCCAGCAGCCCTACCGGGGGGAACACTGAAGCTTTCTTT.

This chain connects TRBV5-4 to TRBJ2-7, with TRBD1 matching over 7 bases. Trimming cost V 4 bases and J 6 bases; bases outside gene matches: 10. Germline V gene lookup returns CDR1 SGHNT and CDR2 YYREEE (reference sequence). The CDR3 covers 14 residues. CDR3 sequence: CASSHADRLGEQYF. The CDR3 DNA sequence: TGTGCCAGCAGCCACGCGGACAGGCTGGGCGAGCAGTACTTC.

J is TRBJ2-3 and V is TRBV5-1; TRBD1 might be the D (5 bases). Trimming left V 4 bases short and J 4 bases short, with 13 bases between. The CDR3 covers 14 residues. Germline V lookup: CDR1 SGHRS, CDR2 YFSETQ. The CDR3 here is CASSPLTDPDTQYF. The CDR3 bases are TGCGCCAGCAGCCCGTTGACAGATCCAGATACGCAGTATTTT.

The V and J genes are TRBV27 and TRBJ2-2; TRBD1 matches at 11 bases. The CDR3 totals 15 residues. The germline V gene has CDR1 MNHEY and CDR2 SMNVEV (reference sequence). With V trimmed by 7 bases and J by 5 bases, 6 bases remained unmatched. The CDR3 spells CASKIGTGGTGELFF. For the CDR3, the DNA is TGTGCCAGCAAGATCGGGACAGGGGGTACCGGGGAGCTGTTTTTT.

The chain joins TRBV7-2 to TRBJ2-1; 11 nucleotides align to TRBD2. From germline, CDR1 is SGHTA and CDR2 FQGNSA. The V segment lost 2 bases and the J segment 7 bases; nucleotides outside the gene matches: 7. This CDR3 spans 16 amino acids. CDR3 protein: CASSLSASGGKNEQFF. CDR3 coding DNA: TGTGCCAGCAGCTTATCGGCTAGCGGGGGGAAGAATGAGCAGTTCTTC.

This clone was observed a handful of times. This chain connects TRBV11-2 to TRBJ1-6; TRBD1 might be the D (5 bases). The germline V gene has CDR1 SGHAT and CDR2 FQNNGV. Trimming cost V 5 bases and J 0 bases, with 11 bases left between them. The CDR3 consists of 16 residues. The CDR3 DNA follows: TGTGCCAGCAGCCTCCGGGGGAGCTCCTATAATTCACCCCTCCACTTT. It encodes CASSLRGSSYNSPLHF.

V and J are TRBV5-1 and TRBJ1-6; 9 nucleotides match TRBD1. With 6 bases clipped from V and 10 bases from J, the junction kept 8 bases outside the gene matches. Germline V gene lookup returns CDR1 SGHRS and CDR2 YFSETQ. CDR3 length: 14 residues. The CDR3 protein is CASKPGTGRSPLHF. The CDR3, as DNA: TGCGCCAGCAAACCCGGGACAGGGAGATCACCCCTCCACTTT. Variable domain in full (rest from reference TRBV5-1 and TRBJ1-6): KAGVTQTPRYLIKTRGQQVTLSCSPISGHRSVSWYQQTPGQGLQFLFEYFSETQRNKGNFPGRFSGRQFSNSRSEMNVSTLELGDSALYLCASKPGTGRSPLHFGNGTRLTVT.

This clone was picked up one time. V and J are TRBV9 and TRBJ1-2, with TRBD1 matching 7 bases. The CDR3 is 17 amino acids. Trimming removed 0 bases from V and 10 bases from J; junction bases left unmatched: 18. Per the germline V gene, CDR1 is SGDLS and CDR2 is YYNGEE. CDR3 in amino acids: CASSVEEARGREKTYTF. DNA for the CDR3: TGTGCCAGCAGCGTAGAAGAGGCGAGGGGGCGAGAAAAAACCTACACCTTC.

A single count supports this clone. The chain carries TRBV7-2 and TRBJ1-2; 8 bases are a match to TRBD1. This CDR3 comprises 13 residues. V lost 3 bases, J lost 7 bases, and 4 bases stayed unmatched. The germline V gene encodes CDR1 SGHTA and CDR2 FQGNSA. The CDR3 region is CASSLNRGIGYTF. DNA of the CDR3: TGTGCCAGCAGCTTGAACAGGGGGATTGGCTACACCTTC.

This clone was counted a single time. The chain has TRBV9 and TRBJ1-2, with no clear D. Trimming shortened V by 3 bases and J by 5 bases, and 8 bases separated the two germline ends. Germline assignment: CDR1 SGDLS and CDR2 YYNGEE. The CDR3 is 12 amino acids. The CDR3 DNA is TGTGCCAGCAGCGCAGACACTTATGGCTACACCTTC. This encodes CASSADTYGYTF.

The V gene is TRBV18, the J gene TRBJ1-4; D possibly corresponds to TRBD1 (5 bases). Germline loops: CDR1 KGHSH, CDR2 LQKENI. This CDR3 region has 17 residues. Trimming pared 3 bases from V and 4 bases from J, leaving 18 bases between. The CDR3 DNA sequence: TGTGCCAGCTCACCCCTCAGGGCATCGAACCTTAATGAAAAACTGTTTTTT. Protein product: CASSPLRASNLNEKLFF. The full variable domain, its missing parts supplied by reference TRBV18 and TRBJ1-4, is NAGVMQNPRHLVRRRGQEARLRCSPMKGHSHVYWYRQLPEEGLKFMVYLQKENIIDESGMPKERFSAEFPKEGPSILRIQQVVRGDSAAYFCASSPLRASNLNEKLFFGSGTQLSVL.

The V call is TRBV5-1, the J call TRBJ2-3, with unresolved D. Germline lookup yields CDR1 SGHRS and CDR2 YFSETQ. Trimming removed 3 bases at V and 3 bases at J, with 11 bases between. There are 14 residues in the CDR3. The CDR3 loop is CASSSEVPTDTQYF. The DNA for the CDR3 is TGCGCCAGCAGCTCCGAGGTGCCAACAGATACGCAGTATTTT.

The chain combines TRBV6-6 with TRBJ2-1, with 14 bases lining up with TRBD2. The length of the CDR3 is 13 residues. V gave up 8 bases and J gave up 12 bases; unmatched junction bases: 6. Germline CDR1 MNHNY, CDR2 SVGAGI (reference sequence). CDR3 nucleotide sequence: TGTGCCAGCTCGGGACTAGCGGGAGTAGGGCAGTTCTTC. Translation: CASSGLAGVGQFF.

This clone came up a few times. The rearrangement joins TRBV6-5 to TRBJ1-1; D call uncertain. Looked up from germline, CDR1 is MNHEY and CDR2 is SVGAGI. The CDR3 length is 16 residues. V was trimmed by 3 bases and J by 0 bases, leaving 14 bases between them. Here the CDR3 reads CASSYRGRRMNTEAFF. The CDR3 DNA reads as TGTGCCAGCAGTTATCGAGGGCGGAGAATGAACACTGAAGCTTTCTTT.

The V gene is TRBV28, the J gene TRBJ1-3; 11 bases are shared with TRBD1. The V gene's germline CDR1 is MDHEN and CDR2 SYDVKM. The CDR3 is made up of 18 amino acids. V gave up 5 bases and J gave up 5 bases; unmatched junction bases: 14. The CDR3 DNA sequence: TGTGCCAGCAGTCCCCATCGGGACAGGGGGAGGGTTAGAAACACCATATATTTT. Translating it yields CASSPHRDRGRVRNTIYF.

The CDR3, as DNA: TGTGCCAGCAGTTTATATGCGGGAGGGCCTGTTAATGAGCAGTTCTTC. Translating gives CASSLYAGGPVNEQFF. The J gene is TRBJ2-1, the V gene TRBV27; 9 nucleotides align to TRBD2. Per germline, CDR1 MNHEY and CDR2 SMNVEV (reference sequence). The V and J ends lost 1 base and 7 bases, in that order; junction bases with no gene match: 8. The CDR3 spans 16 residues.